This TCR beta chain was documented in a study of blood T cell repertoires in COVID-19 (dated by TCRdb to 2020 to 2022). Broadly, across the study: Collaborator samples came from the United States, Italy and Spain and covered acute and convalescent phases of COVID-19. Subjects who had been exposed to COVID-19, were actively infected with it, or had recovered from it provided the deeply sampled blood TCRbeta repertoires that made up the dataset. The prospective study material was composed of cDNA or gDNA derived from T cells, B-cell-depleted T cells, or PBMCs. The samples were drawn from two sources: the first 160 participants of the ongoing ImmuneRACE study, and 1,254 subjects contributed by 6 global collaborators. Where available, HLA class I and class II types were taken from metadata supplied by the sample provider and were not determined by assay-based typing. Nearly every sample came with metadata listing a de-identified subject ID, COVID-19 status, age in years and sex. The repertoires were made available in a free public database intended to serve as a resource for research on the immune response to SARS-CoV-2.

Collaborating institutions collected whole blood in K2EDTA tubes following their own protocols. For TCRbeta analysis, collaborator samples were shipped as frozen whole blood, as isolated PBMCs, or as DNA extracted from either sample type. Overall results and qualifications from the work: How much clinical and demographic metadata was included differed by source and by participant, and the metadata was provided uncurated.

TCRbeta CDR3 regions were amplified from genomic DNA using the immunoSEQ Assay, a bias-controlled multiplex PCR. Concerning the study's data processing: Nucleated cell counts per sample were estimated from amplification of reference gene primers within the assay. To quantify the absolute abundance of each unique TCRbeta CDR3 rearrangement, sequence reads were collapsed and filtered. Productive Simpson clonality was computed per sample as the square root of Simpson's diversity index over productive rearrangements. Sourced from immuneACCESS, this table was stored by TCRdb with only in-frame sequences that have V and J called. A share of the clones is absent; for the studies checked, an unresolved V gene accounts for under half, and the remainder has no known explanation. From that table come the V and J calls and clone size; the DNA was used to work out D and trimming. For this sample there are some 59,000 clones; 90% appear just once. Of the sample, 3.9% falls within the top ten clones.

Details on this clone: It lacks a known antigen. No base quality values were provided; no much bigger clone lies one nucleotide off.

V loses 6 bases at its end and J loses 6 bases; junction bases beyond the gene matches: 8. Including the terminal cysteine and phenylalanine, the CDR3 comprises 14 residues. The CDR3 DNA has 42 bases and is translated from base 1. Per the germline V gene, MNHEY is the CDR1 and SVGAGI is the CDR2. The source of this sequence is a man in his fifties or sixties with acute or convalescent COVID-19. The sequence links TRBV6-5 to TRBJ1-5, and 7 junctional nucleotides match TRBD1. Sequenced input: peripheral blood. This receptor carries the CDR3 CASSRDRAGQPQHF. The DNA is as follows: TGTGCCAGCAGCCGAGACAGGGCTGGTCAGCCCCAGCATTTT.